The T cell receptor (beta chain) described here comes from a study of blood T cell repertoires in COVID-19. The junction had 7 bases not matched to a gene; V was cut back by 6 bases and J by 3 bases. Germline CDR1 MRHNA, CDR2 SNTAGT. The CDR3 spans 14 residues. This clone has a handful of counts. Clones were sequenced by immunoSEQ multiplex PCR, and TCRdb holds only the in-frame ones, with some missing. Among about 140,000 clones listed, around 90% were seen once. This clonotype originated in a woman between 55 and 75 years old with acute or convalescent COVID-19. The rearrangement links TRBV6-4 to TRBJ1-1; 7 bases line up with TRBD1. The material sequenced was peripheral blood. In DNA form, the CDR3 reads TGTGCCAGCAGAACGACAGGGCGGCACACTGAAGCTTTCTTT. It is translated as CASRTTGRHTEAFF.